This T cell receptor (beta chain) is drawn from a study of T cells in localized non-small cell lung cancer. Assay: immunoSEQ multiplex PCR; the TCRdb copy retains only in-frame clones and omits some. The sample contains some 50,000 clones, about four fifths of which appear only once. This clone appeared once. The CDR3 covers 15 residues. The ends were cut back, 0 bases at V and 7 bases at J, with 15 bases in the middle. Germline lookup yields CDR1 MGHRA and CDR2 YSYEKL. The receptor was isolated from a man aged 35-75 years with stage III lung adenocarcinoma. V and J are TRBV4-1 and TRBJ1-1; perhaps TRBD1 as D (6 bases). The sequenced sample was peripheral blood mononuclear cells, obtained before any cancer treatment. CDR3 nucleotide sequence: TGCGCCAGCAGCCAAGAGGAGCGGGGGGCCTTTGAAGCTTTCTTT. Protein sequence: CASSQEERGAFEAFF.